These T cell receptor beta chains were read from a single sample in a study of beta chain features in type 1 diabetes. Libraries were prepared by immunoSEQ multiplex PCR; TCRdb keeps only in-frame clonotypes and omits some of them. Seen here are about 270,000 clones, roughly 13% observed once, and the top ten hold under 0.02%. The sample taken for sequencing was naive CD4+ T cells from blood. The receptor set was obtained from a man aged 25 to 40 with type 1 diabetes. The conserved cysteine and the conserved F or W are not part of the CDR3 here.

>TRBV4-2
ASSQMSGAANTGELF
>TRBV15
ATSRDRGSSETQY
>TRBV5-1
ASSLRGTPETQY
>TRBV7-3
ASSLTGANTGELF
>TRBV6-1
ASSERDRAVYGYT
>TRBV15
ATSPRGLTGGYEQY
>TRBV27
ASNPLGTGLNEQY
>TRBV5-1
ASSPGQTLGGYT
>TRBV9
ASSPGQPLYEQY
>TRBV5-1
ASSLVQGAAEAF
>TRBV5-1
ASSLVPSGSRPDTQY
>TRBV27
ASRMGPSLITQY
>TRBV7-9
ASSSGFSGNTIY
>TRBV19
ATQETWGGGGEQY
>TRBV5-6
ASSPTADTNYGYT
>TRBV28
ASTVGTSGQETQY
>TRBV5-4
ASSPGGAGVPYEQY
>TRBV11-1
ASSSRLSTDTQY
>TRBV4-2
ASSLTSGRAQRPTDTQY
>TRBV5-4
ASSLVSAGGGETQY
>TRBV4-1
ASRSLAGISGNEQF
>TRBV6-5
ASRPYGQGAYEQY
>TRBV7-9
ASTAGGTDTQY
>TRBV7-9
ASSSPGQGVADTQY
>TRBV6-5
ASSFREATDTQY
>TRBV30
AWRTASGKDEQF
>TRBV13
ASSKGLYNEQF
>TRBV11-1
ASSLAGDTEAF
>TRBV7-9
ASSLLQGSYNEQF
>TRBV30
ACGRNTEAF
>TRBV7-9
ASSLLNQPQH
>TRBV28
ASDGNGGGTEAF
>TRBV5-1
ASSMDRGSYNEQF
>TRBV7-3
ASSTSGSRNEQF
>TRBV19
ASSKHRVDGELF
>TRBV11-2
ASSLSTVTDTQY
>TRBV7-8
ASSAFISSGNTIY
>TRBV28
ASRGLAGSYNEQF
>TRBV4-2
ASSQLPGENTEAF
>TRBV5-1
ASSGREGLTDTQY
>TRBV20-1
SARRENIQY
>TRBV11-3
ASGSGGSSYNEQF
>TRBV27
ASSLSLREQF
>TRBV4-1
ASSQEVVSKPKLF
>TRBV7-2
ASSTGQAYGYT
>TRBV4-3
ASSQDLWDRTNEKLF
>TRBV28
ASNQDRNEKLF
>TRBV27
ASSSGQYGYT
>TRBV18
ASSPPGQTEAF
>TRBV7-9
ASSSGTSGLTDTQY
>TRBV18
ASSPPSQGGTYEQY
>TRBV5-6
ASSSLLAGYTYEQY
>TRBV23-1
ASSQSARTGGKFNQPQH
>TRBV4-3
ASSRGTETYEQY
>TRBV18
ASSPKRQGYGYT
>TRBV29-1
SVEALGLNTEAF
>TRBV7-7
ASSQSGGNNEQF
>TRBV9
ASSPHLREGYT
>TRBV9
ASSVGGSGFVNEQF